The 21 T cell receptor beta chains given below trace back to one sample, sequenced in a study of T cell responses to AZD1222 COVID-19 vaccine. Sequenced by immunoSEQ multiplex PCR; TCRdb stores in-frame clones only, minus some. The sample shows some 65,000 clones, 60% to 85% of them seen only once. This sample comprised peripheral blood, obtained on day 0 of MenACWY control vaccination. These receptors were collected from an adult in good health.

This chain links TRBV5-1 with TRBJ2-2; possible D gene TRBD1, 5 bases. V gave up 3 bases and J gave up 0 bases, with 12 bases separating them. CDR1 and CDR2 from the germline V gene are SGHRS and YFSETQ. This CDR3 comprises 16 residues. CDR3: CASSSDTAANTGELFF. In DNA, the CDR3 is TGCGCCAGCAGCTCGGACACGGCCGCGAACACCGGGGAGCTGTTTTTT.

V is TRBV5-6 and J is TRBJ2-2, with TRBD1 matching 7 bases. The CDR3 consists of 15 residues. The germline V gene has CDR1 SGHDT and CDR2 YYEEEE. J gave up 0 bases and V 5 bases, and 4 bases lay outside the gene matches. Here the CDR3 reads CASRSTGANTGELFF. The CDR3 coding sequence is TGTGCCAGCAGATCAACAGGGGCGAACACCGGGGAGCTGTTTTTT.

The chain links TRBV14 to TRBJ1-1, with a possible D match to TRBD1 (5 bases). CDR1 and CDR2 (germline): SGHDN, FVKESK. With 4 bases removed from V and 2 bases from J, the gap between germline ends came to 8 bases. The CDR3 covers 13 residues. CDR3 residues: CASSPGGNTEAFF. The CDR3 DNA follows: TGTGCCAGCAGCCCCGGGGGTAACACTGAAGCTTTCTTT. Complete variable domain (other parts from reference TRBV14 and TRBJ1-1): EAGVTQFPSHSVIEKGQTVTLRCDPISGHDNLYWYRRVMGKEIKFLLHFVKESKQDESGMPNNRFLAERTGGTYSTLKVQPAELEDSGVYFCASSPGGNTEAFFGQGTRLTVV.

V is TRBV19 and J is TRBJ2-3; 9 bases are shared with TRBD1. The germline gives CDR1 LNHDA, CDR2 SQIVND (reference sequence). The CDR3 has 14 residues. With 6 bases clipped from V and 2 bases from J, the junction kept 3 bases outside the gene matches. The CDR3 protein is CASSVQGATDTQYF. Here the CDR3 DNA reads TGTGCCAGTAGCGTACAGGGGGCCACAGATACGCAGTATTTT.

The CDR3 DNA is TGTGCCAGCAGCGATTCCTCTAGGCCTAATGGCTACACCTTC. Translating gives CASSDSSRPNGYTF. This sequence joins TRBV2 and TRBJ1-2; D unclear. This CDR3 is built from 14 residues. V lost 6 bases, J lost 6 bases, and 17 bases lay in between. Germline CDR1 SNHLY, CDR2 FYNNEI.

V and J are TRBV30 and TRBJ1-1; 8 positions agree with TRBD1. The CDR3 consists of 14 residues. Germline V gene data show CDR1 as GTSNPN and CDR2 as SVGIG (reference sequence). With 1 base clipped from V and 0 bases from J, the junction kept 1 base outside the gene matches. CDR3 loop: CAWSGTGLNTEAFF. CDR3 in DNA: TGTGCCTGGAGTGGGACAGGGTTGAACACTGAAGCTTTCTTT.

The chain couples TRBV7-9 to TRBJ1-4; D gene ambiguous. The CDR3 runs to 15 residues. CDR1 SEHNR and CDR2 FQNEAQ come from the germline V gene (reference sequence). V gave up 4 bases and J gave up 0 bases, with 9 bases separating them. CDR3 coding DNA: TGTGCCAGCAGCTCATGGGTATCAACTAATGAAAAACTGTTTTTT. This translates into CASSSWVSTNEKLFF.

J is TRBJ1-1 and V is TRBV27; 7 nucleotides align to TRBD1. V lost 5 bases and J lost 3; bases outside the gene matches: 3. Per germline, CDR1 MNHEY and CDR2 SMNVEV (reference sequence). The CDR3 loop spans 13 amino acids. CDR3 nucleotides: TGTGCCAGCAGTCCGCAGGGGGACACTGAAGCTTTCTTT. The encoded protein is CASSPQGDTEAFF.

The genes are TRBV12-3 or TRBV12-4 and TRBJ2-3, with D perhaps TRBD2 (5 bases). The CDR3 extends over 13 amino acids. The V end was cut by 7 bases, the J end by 5 bases, with 13 bases between. CDR3 DNA: TGTGCCAGCACATCTAGCCGTGGAGATACGCAGTATTTT. Amino acids: CASTSSRGDTQYF.

A remark on this clone: A much larger clonotype is one base distant, so this may be a read error. J is TRBJ2-3 and V is TRBV7-2; D is ambiguous. The CDR3 is 15 amino acids. In germline, CDR1 is SGHTA, CDR2 FQGNSA. The CDR3 DNA sequence: TGTGCCAGCAGCTTAGTTCTCGTCCCCACAAATACGCAGTATTTT. It encodes CASSLVLVPTNTQYF. The full variable domain, rest sourced from reference TRBV7-2 and TRBJ2-3, is GAGVSQSPSNKVTEKGKDVELRCDPISGHTALYWYRQSLGQGLEFLIYFQGNSAPDKSGLPSDRFSAERTGGSVSTLTIQRTQQEDSAVYLCASSLVLVPTNTQYFGPGTRLTVL.

V usage is TRBV6-1 and J usage is TRBJ1-1; D not resolved. The CDR3 length is 11 residues. V was shortened by 1 base and J by 10 bases, with 7 bases between the two germline ends. Per germline, CDR1 MNHNS and CDR2 SASEGT. CDR3 region: CASSEGARAFF. The DNA of the CDR3 is TGTGCCAGCAGTGAAGGGGCACGAGCTTTCTTT.

The genes are TRBV5-1 and TRBJ2-1; 12 bases are a match to TRBD1. CDR3 length: 15 residues. Per the germline V gene, CDR1 is SGHRS and CDR2 is YFSETQ. V dropped 4 bases and J dropped 7; count of bases not matched to a gene: 6. The CDR3 is CASSLLGQGANEQFF. DNA for the CDR3: TGCGCCAGCAGCCTACTGGGACAGGGGGCGAATGAGCAGTTCTTC.

The genes are TRBV20-1 and TRBJ1-2; 10 bases map to TRBD1. The germline V gene encodes CDR1 DFQATT and CDR2 SNEGSKA (reference sequence). CDR3 length: 14 amino acids. Losses at the gene ends were 3 bases for V and 8 bases for J; bases not matched to a gene: 9. The CDR3 DNA sequence: TGCAGTGCTAGTCGGGACAGGGGAAGGAGGGGCTACACCTTC. This gives the protein CSASRDRGRRGYTF.

This sequence joins TRBV6-5 and TRBJ1-6; D gene ambiguous. The CDR3 extends over 14 amino acids. The germline CDR1 and CDR2 sequences are MNHEY and SVGAGI. CDR3 nucleotides: TGTGCAGCCCGGAGAAGCTCCTATAATTCACCCCTCCACTTT. Protein product: CAARRSSYNSPLHF.

The chain is built from TRBV19 and TRBJ1-1; D ambiguous. V was pared by 7 bases and J by 4 bases, with 16 bases between. Germline-derived CDR1 and CDR2 are LNHDA and SQIVND (reference sequence). The CDR3 is made up of 14 amino acids. This chain's CDR3 is CASTPTLPGTEAFF. Here the CDR3 DNA reads TGTGCCAGTACCCCGACACTCCCCGGCACTGAAGCTTTCTTT.

The genes are TRBV19 and TRBJ2-7; 9 bases align to TRBD1. The germline V gene encodes CDR1 LNHDA and CDR2 SQIVND (reference sequence). The junction had 7 bases not matched to a gene; V was cut back by 4 bases and J by 3 bases. The CDR3 spans 15 residues. CDR3 bases: TGTGCCAGTAGTAAAACAGGGGGCGCCAGCTACGAGCAGTACTTC. Protein sequence: CASSKTGGASYEQYF.

This clone rates as medium-sized (0.01 to 0.1%). This chain uses TRBV19 with TRBJ1-1; TRBD1 agrees at 8 bases. The trim removed 8 bases at V and 0 bases at J, leaving 8 bases unmatched. CDR3 length: 15 residues. Germline loops: CDR1 LNHDA, CDR2 SQIVND (reference sequence). In nucleotides, the CDR3 is TGTGCCAGTGTCCCGGGACAGGCGTTGAACACTGAAGCTTTCTTT. It yields the protein CASVPGQALNTEAFF.

The chain has TRBV5-1 and TRBJ2-3, with TRBD2 as a possible D gene (7 bases). Germline CDR1 reads SGHRS; CDR2 reads YFSETQ. CDR3 length: 15 amino acids. Trimming stripped 1 base from V and 5 bases from J, with 14 bases between. The CDR3 bases are TGCGCCAGCAGCTTGACGGGGGGCCGCGGAGATACGCAGTATTTT. This translates into CASSLTGGRGDTQYF.

This chain connects TRBV5-1 to TRBJ2-6; D call uncertain. The germline V and J ends were trimmed by 5 bases and 2 bases, with 11 bases remaining between them. Germline CDR1 and CDR2: SGHRS and YFSETQ. The CDR3 spans 15 residues. The CDR3 spells CASRETPAGANVLTF. DNA of the CDR3: TGCGCCAGCAGGGAAACCCCTGCTGGGGCCAACGTCCTGACTTTC.

This chain connects TRBV15 to TRBJ1-3, with D possibly TRBD1 on 6 matching bases. The CDR3 is 16 amino acids. CDR1 and CDR2 (germline): LNHNV, YYDKDF (reference sequence). Trimming took 1 base from V and 2 from J, leaving 12 bases between them. CDR3 DNA sequence: TGTGCCACCAGCAGAGGAATAGGGGGAACTGGAAACACCATATATTTT. Protein: CATSRGIGGTGNTIYF. The entire variable domain, with the rest obtained from reference TRBV15 and TRBJ1-3, is as follows: DAMVIQNPRYQVTQFGKPVTLSCSQTLNHNVMYWYQQKSSQAPKLLFHYYDKDFNNEADTPDNFQSRRPNTSFCFLDIRSPGLGDTAMYLCATSRGIGGTGNTIYFGEGSWLTVV.

The genes are TRBV5-5 and TRBJ2-7; the match to TRBD1 covers 7 bases. Germline-derived CDR1 and CDR2 are SGHKS and YYEKEE (reference sequence). CDR3 size: 13 residues. J gave up 5 bases and V 4 bases, and 6 bases lay outside the gene matches. CDR3 amino acids: CASSADRDHEQYF. The CDR3 DNA follows: TGTGCCAGCAGCGCCGACAGGGACCACGAGCAGTACTTC.